This note documents a single T cell receptor (beta chain) sequence. The sample comes from a study of OX40 agonist ivuxolimab in advanced cancers. V was clipped by 5 bases and J by 6 bases, with 5 bases between them. Looked up from germline, CDR1 is LNHDA and CDR2 is SQIVND (reference sequence). The CDR3 sequence is 11 residues long. TCRdb's copy holds only in-frame clones and misses some; the assay was immunoSEQ multiplex PCR. Of more than 45,000 clones in the sample, approximately 80% were seen once. Source: CD4+ or CD8+ T cells sorted from blood, taken in a trial of the OX40 agonist ivuxolimab. The origin of this receptor is an adult with an advanced solid tumor such as melanoma, head and neck, liver or kidney cancer. The V call is TRBV19, the J call TRBJ2-1; D remains ambiguous. The CDR3 protein is CASSFTNEQFF. In DNA, the CDR3 is TGTGCCAGTAGTTTCACCAATGAGCAGTTCTTC. Combining the CDR3 with reference TRBV19 and TRBJ2-1 gives the whole variable domain DGGITQSPKYLFRKEGQNVTLSCEQNLNHDAMYWYRQDPGQGLRLIYYSQIVNDFQKGDIAEGYSVSREKKESFPLTVTSAQKNPTAFYLCASSFTNEQFFGPGTRLTVL.